The 31 T cell receptor beta chains below all came from one sample that was sequenced in a study of vaccination effects on CD4 cells after COVID-19. Profiled with immunoSEQ multiplex PCR; TCRdb holds only in-frame clones, not every one. Of about 15,000 clones listed, more than 70% are singletons. Within the ViraFEST assay, antigen-specific CD4+ T cells underwent expansion with viral peptide pools prior to sequencing. Researchers isolated CD4+ T cells once around 11 days of culture had elapsed. The infection with SARS-CoV-2 (confirmed by PCR) occurred in this person between March and December 2020. As their vaccination, participants received two doses of either BNT162b2 or mRNA-1273. The antigens for these receptors are not known. Material: CD4+ T cells from PBMCs cultured with HCoV-NL63 spike peptides, obtained after COVID-19 vaccination. The source is a human donor who had a prior SARS-CoV-2 infection.

The rearrangement joins TRBV5-1 to TRBJ2-3; 8 bases map to TRBD2. From germline, CDR1 is SGHRS and CDR2 YFSETQ. J gave up 6 bases and V 3 bases, and 12 bases lay outside the gene matches. The CDR3 consists of 16 residues. CDR3 coding DNA: TGCGCCAGCAGCTACGGGGGGGCTACGACAACGGATACGCAGTATTTT. Its translation is CASSYGGATTTDTQYF.

This clone was seen a single time. The rearrangement links TRBV28 to TRBJ2-1; D is uncertain. With 6 bases removed from V and 3 bases from J, the gap between germline ends came to 6 bases. CDR3 length equals 12 residues. Per the germline V gene, CDR1 is MDHEN and CDR2 is SYDVKM. The CDR3 DNA reads as TGTGCCAGCAGGGGAAGCTACAATGAGCAGTTCTTC. As protein: CASRGSYNEQFF.

The gene calls are TRBV4-2 and TRBJ1-3; unclear D gene. This CDR3 has 16 amino acids. Germline loops: CDR1 LGHNA, CDR2 YNFKEQ. V was cut by 1 base and J by 0 bases, with 10 bases left in between. The DNA of the CDR3 is TGTGCCAGCAGCCAAGTCGGCCTCAGCTCTGGAAACACCATATATTTT. The encoded protein is CASSQVGLSSGNTIYF.

The genes are TRBV7-3 and TRBJ2-1; D gene unclear. CDR1 SGHTA and CDR2 FQGTGA come from the germline V gene. The V end lost 6 bases, the J end lost 2 bases, and 14 bases lay between the germline ends. The CDR3 covers 15 residues. CDR3 sequence reads: CASSSTFGAYNEQFF. The CDR3 DNA reads as TGTGCCAGCAGTTCAACATTCGGCGCCTACAATGAGCAGTTCTTC.

V and J are TRBV6-1 and TRBJ2-5, with D perhaps matching TRBD2 (6 bases). Trimming left V 2 bases short and J 2 bases short, with 24 bases between. CDR3 length equals 19 residues. Germline V CDR1 and CDR2: MNHNS, SASEGT. The CDR3 is CASSELYPVGGDFQETQYF. The CDR3 DNA sequence: TGTGCCAGCAGTGAACTGTATCCCGTTGGAGGGGACTTTCAAGAGACCCAGTACTTC.

The chain combines TRBV19 with TRBJ1-5; no clear D. This CDR3 has 12 residues. Between the trimmed V and J ends, which lost 4 bases and 7 bases, there was a span of 8 bases. Germline CDR1 reads LNHDA; CDR2 reads SQIVND (reference sequence). The CDR3 loop is CASSTAGQPQHF. CDR3 DNA: TGTGCCAGTAGTACGGCGGGACAGCCCCAGCATTTT.

The chain is built from TRBV4-3 and TRBJ2-1; 12 bases align to TRBD2. Per germline, CDR1 LGHNA and CDR2 YSLEER. V dropped 3 bases and J dropped 8; count of bases not matched to a gene: 11. The CDR3 covers 17 residues. CDR3 in DNA: TGCGCCAGCAGCCAGGCGTCTAGCGGGAGGGCCCTCGATGAGCAGTTCTTC. It encodes CASSQASSGRALDEQFF.

The chain recombines TRBV5-1 with TRBJ2-7; D is possibly TRBD1 or TRBD2 (5 bases each). Germline assignment: CDR1 SGHRS and CDR2 YFSETQ. CDR3 length: 14 amino acids. The germline V and J ends were trimmed by 0 bases and 12 bases, with 19 bases remaining between them. The CDR3 nucleotides read TGCGCCAGCAGCTTGGATGGGACCGCAATTGGCCGGTACTTC. This sequence encodes CASSLDGTAIGRYF.

This clone was seen a single time. The chain is built from TRBV5-1 and TRBJ2-7; 9 nucleotides line up with TRBD1. V trimming: 2 bases; J trimming: 6 bases; junction bases outside the gene matches: 12. There are 16 residues in the CDR3. Germline lookup yields CDR1 SGHRS and CDR2 YFSETQ. For the CDR3, the DNA is TGCGCCAGCAGCTTCCTCGCCGGACAGGGGCAAGGCGAGCAGTACTTC. Translated, it gives CASSFLAGQGQGEQYF.

The chain links TRBV7-2 to TRBJ2-4, with 8 positions matching TRBD2. With V trimmed by 3 bases and J by 4 bases, 5 bases remained unmatched. The CDR3 is 15 residues long. The V gene's germline CDR1 is SGHTA and CDR2 FQGNSA. The CDR3 nucleotides are TGTGCCAGCAGCTTTACCCGCGGGAGGAAAAACATTCAGTACTTC. It is translated as CASSFTRGRKNIQYF.

The rearrangement links TRBV5-4 to TRBJ2-3; D possibly corresponds to TRBD1 (5 bases). Germline CDR1 and CDR2: SGHNT and YYREEE (reference sequence). The CDR3 totals 15 residues. V was trimmed by 0 bases and J by 4 bases, leaving 12 bases between them. The CDR3 sequence is CASSLARVTADTQYF. The CDR3 coding sequence is TGTGCCAGCAGCTTGGCCAGGGTGACGGCAGATACGCAGTATTTT.

CDR3 nucleotides: TGTGCCAGCAGCAAACAGGGGATGGCCTACAATGAGCAGTTCTTC. Translated: CASSKQGMAYNEQFF. The rearrangement uses TRBV3-1 (or the pseudogene TRBV3-2) and TRBJ2-1, with 7 bases identical to TRBD1. The length of the CDR3 is 15 residues. The V and J ends lost 5 bases and 2 bases, in that order; junction bases with no gene match: 6. CDR1 is LGHDT, CDR2 YNNKEL, per germline (reference sequence).

V is TRBV18 and J is TRBJ1-2; D is possibly TRBD1 (5 bases). The germline V gene encodes CDR1 KGHSH and CDR2 LQKENI. This CDR3 contains 15 residues. Trimming shortened V by 6 bases and J by 3 bases, and 17 bases separated the two germline ends. In DNA, the CDR3 is TGTGCCAGCTCGAGGGATGAGGGGTCGGACTATGGCTACACCTTC. Amino acid sequence: CASSRDEGSDYGYTF.

V and J are TRBV5-6 and TRBJ1-5; D not certain. This CDR3 contains 13 residues. Trimming removed 0 bases at V and 6 bases at J, with 7 bases between. Germline V gene lookup returns CDR1 SGHDT and CDR2 YYEEEE. CDR3 sequence: CASSLGLSQPQHF. The CDR3 DNA follows: TGTGCCAGCAGCTTGGGTCTAAGTCAGCCCCAGCATTTT.

CDR3 residues: CASSLDSVNTEAFF. The CDR3 nucleotides read TGTGCCAGCAGCTTAGACAGCGTGAACACTGAAGCTTTCTTT. The V call is TRBV7-9, the J call TRBJ1-1; D unresolved. Trimming stripped 1 base from V and 0 bases from J, with 6 bases between. The germline gives CDR1 SEHNR, CDR2 FQNEAQ (reference sequence). The CDR3 loop spans 14 amino acids.

This chain joins TRBV7-2 and TRBJ2-6, with 7 positions matching TRBD2. CDR3 length equals 15 residues. The V segment lost 7 bases and the J segment 0 bases; nucleotides outside the gene matches: 3. Germline values: CDR1 SGHTA, CDR2 FQGNSA. The CDR3: CASNPGGSGANVLTF. DNA of the CDR3: TGTGCCAGCAACCCGGGGGGCTCTGGGGCCAACGTCCTGACTTTC.

As DNA, the CDR3 is TGTGCCAGCAGCTTAGACAGGAGTAATTCACCCCTCCACTTT. Amino acids: CASSLDRSNSPLHF. V gene TRBV7-9 combines with J gene TRBJ1-6; D perhaps matches TRBD1 (5 bases). The CDR3 has 14 residues. V gave up 1 base and J gave up 6 bases, with 7 bases separating them. The germline gives CDR1 SEHNR, CDR2 FQNEAQ (reference sequence).

This clone was seen a few times. Written as DNA, the CDR3 is TGCGCCAGCAGTAAAACTAGCGGGACCACAGATACGCAGTATTTT. Translated: CASSKTSGTTDTQYF. The V and J genes are TRBV10-2 and TRBJ2-3, with 10 nucleotides matching TRBD2. J gave up 2 bases and V 5 bases, and 4 bases lay outside the gene matches. Germline lookup yields CDR1 WSHSY and CDR2 SAAADI. The CDR3 totals 15 residues.

The chain uses TRBV11-3 and TRBJ2-3, with 7 bases matching TRBD1. J was trimmed by 1 base and V by 0 bases; bases with no gene match: 7. Germline V gene sequence: CDR1 SGHNT, CDR2 YENEEA. This CDR3 region has 17 residues. The chain's CDR3 is CASSLEAGTAGTDTQYF. CDR3 sequence (DNA): TGTGCCAGCAGCTTAGAGGCCGGGACAGCGGGCACAGATACGCAGTATTTT.

V usage is TRBV6-5 and J usage is TRBJ2-7; no clear D. Trimming took off 4 bases at V and 6 bases at J, with 13 bases between the two ends. The CDR3 contains 13 residues. Germline V gives CDR1 MNHEY, CDR2 SVGAGI. The CDR3, as DNA: TGTGCCAGCAGTTCAGGATTCGCGGCCGAGCAGTACTTC. Its protein is CASSSGFAAEQYF.

The sample holds one count of this clone. The V call is TRBV24-1, the J call TRBJ2-3; the match to TRBD2 covers 10 bases. The J segment lost 5 bases and the V segment lost 4 bases, leaving 8 bases of the junction unmatched. In germline, CDR1 is KGHDR, CDR2 SFDVKD. There are 16 residues in the CDR3. The CDR3 reads CATSEPTSGSGDTQYF. In DNA, the CDR3 is TGTGCCACCAGTGAGCCGACTAGCGGGTCAGGAGATACGCAGTATTTT.

The chain has TRBV19 and TRBJ1-4; possible D gene TRBD1, 5 bases. CDR1 and CDR2 from the germline V gene are LNHDA and SQIVND (reference sequence). V gave up 1 base and J gave up 0 bases, with 12 bases separating them. This CDR3 contains 17 residues. This chain's CDR3 is CASSIANRFATNEKLFF. DNA of the CDR3: TGTGCCAGTAGTATAGCTAACAGGTTCGCAACTAATGAAAAACTGTTTTTT.

The chain couples TRBV6-6 to TRBJ1-3, with D unresolved. The germline gives CDR1 MNHNY, CDR2 SVGAGI (reference sequence). The CDR3 is 11 residues long. Between the trimmed V and J ends, which lost 7 bases and 4 bases, there was a span of 5 bases. CDR3 sequence: CASKSGNTIYF. DNA for the CDR3: TGTGCCAGCAAGTCGGGAAACACCATATATTTT.

This clone was observed a handful of times. J is TRBJ1-4 and V is TRBV7-9; D is ambiguous. V shed 3 bases and J shed 2 bases, with 7 bases lying between them. The germline CDR1 and CDR2 sequences are SEHNR and FQNEAQ (reference sequence). This CDR3 spans 14 amino acids. The CDR3: CASSFTATNEKLFF. The CDR3 region has the DNA TGTGCCAGCAGCTTTACAGCTACTAATGAAAAACTGTTTTTT.

This clone turned up a few times. The rearrangement uses TRBV30 and TRBJ2-7; D gene ambiguous. Germline V CDR1 and CDR2: GTSNPN, SVGIG (reference sequence). This CDR3 has 14 amino acids. Trimming left V 8 bases short and J 0 bases short, with 17 bases between. Here the CDR3 DNA reads TGTGCCAGCCGAAATCTCCAGATCTCCTACGAGCAGTACTTC. This encodes CASRNLQISYEQYF. The full variable domain, with the rest looked up from reference TRBV30 and TRBJ2-7, is SQTIHQWPATLVQPVGSPLSLECTVEGTSNPNLYWYRQAAGRGLQLLFYSVGIGQISSEVPQNLSASRPQDRQFILSSKKLLLSDSGFYLCASRNLQISYEQYFGPGTRLTVT.

The chain employs TRBV3-1 (or the pseudogene TRBV3-2) and TRBJ2-5; TRBD2 aligns across 8 bases. The length of the CDR3 is 15 residues. The germline CDR1 and CDR2 sequences are LGHDT and YNNKEL (reference sequence). The V and J ends lost 3 bases and 2 bases, in that order; junction bases with no gene match: 5. CDR3 amino acids: CASSHPGGGQETQYF. In DNA form, the CDR3 reads TGTGCCAGCAGCCACCCCGGGGGGGGACAAGAGACCCAGTACTTC.

The chain joins TRBV5-1 to TRBJ2-3; D call uncertain. Trimming took off 4 bases at V and 6 bases at J, with 12 bases between the two ends. The germline gives CDR1 SGHRS, CDR2 YFSETQ. CDR3 length: 13 amino acids. CDR3 bases: TGCGCCAGCAGCGCGCAGCTTTTGGATACGCAGTATTTT. Its protein is CASSAQLLDTQYF.

The chain uses TRBV27 and TRBJ1-1; TRBD1 matches at 7 bases. The V and J ends lost 5 bases and 4 bases, in that order; junction bases with no gene match: 7. CDR3 length: 14 amino acids. Germline CDR1 reads MNHEY; CDR2 reads SMNVEV (reference sequence). CDR3 sequence reads: CASSNLRDSTEAFF. The CDR3 DNA reads as TGTGCCAGCAGTAACCTCCGGGACAGCACTGAAGCTTTCTTT.

The chain uses TRBV2 and TRBJ2-1; 8 bases map to TRBD2. The CDR3 loop spans 14 amino acids. Trimming at V came to 7 bases and at J to 3 bases, leaving 5 bases not matched to a gene. Germline CDR1 and CDR2: SNHLY and FYNNEI. Here the CDR3 reads CASKRRGDYNEQFF. The CDR3 nucleotides read TGTGCCAGCAAACGGCGGGGGGACTACAATGAGCAGTTCTTC.

V gene TRBV27 combines with J gene TRBJ1-6; no firm D call. This CDR3 spans 14 amino acids. Germline CDR1 MNHEY, CDR2 SMNVEV (reference sequence). The V and J ends lost 0 bases and 10 bases respectively, with 10 bases between them. CDR3 amino acids: CASSLSWVGSPLHF. DNA for the CDR3: TGTGCCAGCAGTTTATCGTGGGTAGGATCACCCCTCCACTTT.

The chain is built from TRBV27 and TRBJ1-1; 10 nucleotides align to TRBD1. The CDR3 loop spans 15 amino acids. After removal of 5 bases from V and 1 base from J, the junction contained 4 bases not matched to a gene. Germline V lookup: CDR1 MNHEY, CDR2 SMNVEV (reference sequence). The CDR3 reads CASSPRQGANTEAFF. CDR3 bases: TGTGCCAGCAGTCCCCGACAGGGGGCGAACACTGAAGCTTTCTTT.